This T cell receptor beta chain was recorded in a study of blood T cell repertoires in COVID-19. Study-wide background: Specimens from acute and convalescent COVID-19 originated in the United States, Italy and Spain. Nucleic acid was either cDNA or gDNA, and it came from T cells, B-cell-depleted T cells, or PBMCs.

V shed 2 bases and J shed 7 bases, with 8 bases lying between them. The CDR3 contains 12 residues. Original processing methods: For nucleated cells, counts were estimated from reference gene primer amplification. Some clones are missing from TCRdb's copy, which holds only in-frame ones; the method was immunoSEQ multiplex PCR. V and J calls and clone size are given by that table; D and trimming were obtained from the DNA. The sample consists of about 410,000 clones, roughly 89% of them appearing once. The TCR sequence derives from a woman between 25 and 40 years old with active or convalescent COVID-19. Sequencing input: peripheral blood. This chain uses TRBV12-3 or TRBV12-4 with TRBJ1-2, with D hard to call. Written as DNA, the CDR3 is TGTGCCAGCAGTTTAAAAGCGTCTGGCTACACCTTC. Amino acids: CASSLKASGYTF.